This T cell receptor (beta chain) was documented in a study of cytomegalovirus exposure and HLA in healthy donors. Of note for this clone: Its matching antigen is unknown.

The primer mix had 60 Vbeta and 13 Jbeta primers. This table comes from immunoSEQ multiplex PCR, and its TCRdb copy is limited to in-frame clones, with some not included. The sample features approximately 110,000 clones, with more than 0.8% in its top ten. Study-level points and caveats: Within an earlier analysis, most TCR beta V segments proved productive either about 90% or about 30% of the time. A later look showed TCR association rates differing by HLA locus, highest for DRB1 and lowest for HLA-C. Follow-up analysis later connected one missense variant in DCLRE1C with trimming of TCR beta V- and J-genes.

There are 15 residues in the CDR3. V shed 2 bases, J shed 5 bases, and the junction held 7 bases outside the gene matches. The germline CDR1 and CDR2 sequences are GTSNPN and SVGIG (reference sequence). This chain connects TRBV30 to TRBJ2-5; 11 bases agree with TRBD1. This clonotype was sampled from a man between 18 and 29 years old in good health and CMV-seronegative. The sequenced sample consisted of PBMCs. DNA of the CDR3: TGTGCCTGGAGTATAGGACAGGGGGCTGGGGAGACCCAGTACTTC. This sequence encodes CAWSIGQGAGETQYF. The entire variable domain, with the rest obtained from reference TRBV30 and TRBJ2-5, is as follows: SQTIHQWPATLVQPVGSPLSLECTVEGTSNPNLYWYRQAAGRGLQLLFYSVGIGQISSEVPQNLSASRPQDRQFILSSKKLLLSDSGFYLCAWSIGQGAGETQYFGPGTRLLVL.